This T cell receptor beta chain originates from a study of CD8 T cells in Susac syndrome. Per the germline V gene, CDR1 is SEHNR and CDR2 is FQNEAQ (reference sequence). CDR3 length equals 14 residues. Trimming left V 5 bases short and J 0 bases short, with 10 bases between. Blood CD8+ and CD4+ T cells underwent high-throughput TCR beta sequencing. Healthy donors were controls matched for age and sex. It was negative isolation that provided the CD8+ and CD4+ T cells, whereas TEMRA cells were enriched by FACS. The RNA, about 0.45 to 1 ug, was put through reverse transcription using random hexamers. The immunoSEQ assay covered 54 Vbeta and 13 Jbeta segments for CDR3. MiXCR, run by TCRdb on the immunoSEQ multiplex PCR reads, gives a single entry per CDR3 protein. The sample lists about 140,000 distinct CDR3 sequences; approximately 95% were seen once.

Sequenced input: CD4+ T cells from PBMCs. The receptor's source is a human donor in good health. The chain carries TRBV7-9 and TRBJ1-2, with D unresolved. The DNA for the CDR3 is TGTGCCAGCAGCGACGTTACAGCTAACTATGGCTACACCTTC. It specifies CASSDVTANYGYTF.